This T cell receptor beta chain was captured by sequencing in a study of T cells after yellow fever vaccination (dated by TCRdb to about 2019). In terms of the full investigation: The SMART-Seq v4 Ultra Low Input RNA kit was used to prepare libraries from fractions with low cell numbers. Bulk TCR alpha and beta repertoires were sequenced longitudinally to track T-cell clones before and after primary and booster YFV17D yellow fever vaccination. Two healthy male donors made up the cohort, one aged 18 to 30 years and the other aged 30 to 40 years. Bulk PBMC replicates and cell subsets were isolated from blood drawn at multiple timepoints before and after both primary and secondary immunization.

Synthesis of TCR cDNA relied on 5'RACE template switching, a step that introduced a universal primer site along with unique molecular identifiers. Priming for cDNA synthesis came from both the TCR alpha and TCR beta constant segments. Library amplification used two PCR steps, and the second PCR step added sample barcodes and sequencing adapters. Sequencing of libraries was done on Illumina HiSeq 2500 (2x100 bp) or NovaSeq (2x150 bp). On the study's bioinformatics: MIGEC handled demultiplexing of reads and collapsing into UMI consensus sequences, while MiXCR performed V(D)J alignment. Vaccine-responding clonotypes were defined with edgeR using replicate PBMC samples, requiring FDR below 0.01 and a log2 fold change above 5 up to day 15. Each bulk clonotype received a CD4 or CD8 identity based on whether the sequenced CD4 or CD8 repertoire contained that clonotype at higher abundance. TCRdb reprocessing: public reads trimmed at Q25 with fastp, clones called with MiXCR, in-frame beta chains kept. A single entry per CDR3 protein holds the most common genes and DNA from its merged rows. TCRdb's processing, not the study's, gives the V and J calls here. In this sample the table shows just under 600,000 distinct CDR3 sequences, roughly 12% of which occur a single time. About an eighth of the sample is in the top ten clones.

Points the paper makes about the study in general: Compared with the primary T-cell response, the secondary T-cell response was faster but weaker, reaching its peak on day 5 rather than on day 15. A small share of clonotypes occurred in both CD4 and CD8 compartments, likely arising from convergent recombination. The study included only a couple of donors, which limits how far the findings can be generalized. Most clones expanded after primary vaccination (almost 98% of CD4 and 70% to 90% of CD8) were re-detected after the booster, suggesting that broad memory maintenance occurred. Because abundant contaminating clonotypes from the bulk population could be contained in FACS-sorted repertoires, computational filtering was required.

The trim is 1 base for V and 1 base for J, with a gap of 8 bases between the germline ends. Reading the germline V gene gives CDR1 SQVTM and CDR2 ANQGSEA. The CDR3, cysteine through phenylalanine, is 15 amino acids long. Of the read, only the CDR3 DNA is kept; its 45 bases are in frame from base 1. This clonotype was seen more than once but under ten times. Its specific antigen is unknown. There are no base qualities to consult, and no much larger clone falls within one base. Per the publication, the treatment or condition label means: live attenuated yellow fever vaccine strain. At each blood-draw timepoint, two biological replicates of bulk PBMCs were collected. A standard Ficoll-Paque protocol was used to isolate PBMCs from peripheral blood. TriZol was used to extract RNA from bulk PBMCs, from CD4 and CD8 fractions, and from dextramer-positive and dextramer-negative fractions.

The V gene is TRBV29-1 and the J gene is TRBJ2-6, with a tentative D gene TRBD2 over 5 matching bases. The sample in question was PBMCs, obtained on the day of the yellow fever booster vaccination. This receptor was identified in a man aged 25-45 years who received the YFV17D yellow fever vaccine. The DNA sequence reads TGCAGCGTTGAAGTTCCGGGGTCTGGGGCCAACGTCCTGACTTTC. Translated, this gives CSVEVPGSGANVLTF.